The entry that follows covers one T cell receptor (beta chain) sequence. The entry originates in a study of blood T cell repertoires in COVID-19. Background on the study: Some COVID-19 samples were acute and others convalescent; all came from the United States, Italy and Spain.

Germline CDR1 and CDR2: SGHRS and YFSETQ. Trimming removed 0 bases from V and 4 bases from J; junction bases left unmatched: 10. The CDR3 runs to 18 residues. Produced via immunoSEQ multiplex PCR; TCRdb's table is partial and in-frame only. The table has around 250,000 clones, 80% to 85% seen once. This rearrangement joins TRBV5-1 to TRBJ2-2; TRBD2 aligns across 9 bases. The source is a man aged 40-49 years who had been exposed to COVID-19. Source material: PBMCs or T cells enriched from blood (not recorded which). This CDR3 reads CASSLAWGGSGSTGELFF. The CDR3 DNA follows: TGCGCCAGCAGCTTGGCCTGGGGGGGTAGCGGGAGCACCGGGGAGCTGTTTTTT.